The 5 T cell receptor beta chains given below trace back to one sample, sequenced in a study of shared clonotypes between healthy human individuals. Only in-frame clones appear in the TCRdb table, and some are missing; sequencing was by immunoSEQ multiplex PCR. The table lists about 2,500,000 clones, around nine tenths of them singletons. The sequencing sample was made of naive CD4+ T cells sorted from blood. The sample's subset: CD45RA+ positively selected. These receptors were collected from a man between 18 and 29 years old in good health.

This chain uses TRBV18 with TRBJ2-3, with D unclear. Germline assignment: CDR1 KGHSH and CDR2 LQKENI. There are 15 residues in the CDR3. V was trimmed by 2 bases and J by 1 base, leaving 10 bases between them. The CDR3, as DNA: TGTGCCAGCTCACCAGCGACCCCCGGCACAGATACGCAGTATTTT. Translating it yields CASSPATPGTDTQYF.

The J gene is TRBJ2-5, the V gene TRBV2; 10 nucleotides match TRBD1. The length of the CDR3 is 13 residues. The V gene end was trimmed by 6 bases and the J gene end by 5 bases; junction bases not matched to a gene: 3. Looked up from germline, CDR1 is SNHLY and CDR2 is FYNNEI. Here the CDR3 reads CASRGTGVETQYF. In DNA form, the CDR3 reads TGTGCCAGCAGGGGGACAGGGGTGGAGACCCAGTACTTC.

The V gene is TRBV4-1, the J gene TRBJ1-2; TRBD1 aligns across 8 bases. Germline-derived CDR1 and CDR2 are MGHRA and YSYEKL. Unmatched junction bases numbered 6, after V lost 0 bases and J lost 3 bases. CDR3 length equals 16 residues. Here the CDR3 reads CASSQESAGGYYGYTF. Here the CDR3 DNA reads TGCGCCAGCAGCCAAGAGTCTGCAGGGGGCTACTATGGCTACACCTTC.

V is TRBV6-5 and J is TRBJ2-7; D is unresolved. Per germline, CDR1 MNHEY and CDR2 SVGAGI. The CDR3 sequence is 11 residues long. V was shortened by 4 bases and J by 7 bases, with 8 bases between the two germline ends. This CDR3 reads CASSFGLEQYF. In DNA, the CDR3 is TGTGCCAGCAGTTTCGGGCTTGAGCAGTACTTC.

The chain recombines TRBV19 with TRBJ2-3, with D possibly being TRBD2 (6 bases). The CDR3 is 17 residues long. The germline V and J ends were trimmed by 3 bases and 1 base, with 17 bases remaining between them. Looked up from germline, CDR1 is LNHDA and CDR2 is SQIVND (reference sequence). The CDR3 DNA follows: TGTGCCAGTAGTATTCAAGCGGGTCTAACTGGCACAGATACGCAGTATTTT. The encoded protein is CASSIQAGLTGTDTQYF.